What follows are 17 T cell receptor beta chains derived from one specimen sequenced in a study of blood T cell repertoires in COVID-19. The protocol was immunoSEQ multiplex PCR, while the TCRdb copy is restricted to in-frame clones and leaves out a portion. This table has under 200,000 clones, roughly 90% appearing once. The sequenced material came from peripheral blood. These receptors all stem from a man aged 18 to 30 with active or convalescent COVID-19.

This chain links TRBV9 with TRBJ2-1, with 9 bases matching TRBD2. Looked up from germline, CDR1 is SGDLS and CDR2 is YYNGEE. This CDR3 is built from 15 residues. Losses at the gene ends were 0 bases for V and 4 bases for J; bases not matched to a gene: 2. The DNA of the CDR3 is TGTGCCAGCAGCGTAGATAGCGGGAGTTACAATGAGCAGTTCTTC. It yields the protein CASSVDSGSYNEQFF. Full variable domain (remainder filled in from reference TRBV9 and TRBJ2-1): DSGVTQTPKHLITATGQRVTLRCSPRSGDLSVYWYQQSLDQGLQFLIQYYNGEERAKGNILERFSAQQFPDLHSELNLSSLELGDSALYFCASSVDSGSYNEQFFGPGTRLTVL.

The chain recombines TRBV5-4 with TRBJ1-6; D not resolved. The CDR3 sequence is 13 residues long. Germline V lookup: CDR1 SGHNT, CDR2 YYREEE (reference sequence). V lost 0 bases, J lost 7 bases, and 5 bases lay in between. The CDR3 nucleotides are TGTGCCAGCAGCTTGGCCGGGAATTCACCCCTCCACTTT. Translating gives CASSLAGNSPLHF.

CDR3 protein: CASSYQRGVTEAFF. CDR3 nucleotides: TGTGCCAGCAGTTACCAGCGCGGGGTCACTGAAGCTTTCTTT. The chain links TRBV6-5 to TRBJ1-1; D gene ambiguous. The CDR3 extends over 14 amino acids. Germline V gene data show CDR1 as MNHEY and CDR2 as SVGAGI. Trimming took 2 bases from V and 4 from J, leaving 11 bases between them.

V usage is TRBV6-5 and J usage is TRBJ2-3, with D perhaps matching TRBD1 (5 bases). Germline V gives CDR1 MNHEY, CDR2 SVGAGI. V lost 7 bases, J lost 3 bases, and 11 bases lay in between. The CDR3 is 13 amino acids. The DNA for the CDR3 is TGTGCCAGCAAGGGGTCCGGGACAGATACGCAGTATTTT. Translating it yields CASKGSGTDTQYF.

CDR3 nucleotide sequence: TGCGCCAGCAATCCCGCGGGACCGACCGGTGGCTACACCTTC. Amino acid sequence: CASNPAGPTGGYTF. V and J are TRBV5-1 and TRBJ1-2, with D perhaps matching TRBD1 (5 bases). Germline CDR1 SGHRS, CDR2 YFSETQ. The CDR3 consists of 14 residues. V lost 6 bases to trimming and J lost 7 bases, with 19 bases between them.

The J gene is TRBJ2-1, the V gene TRBV10-2; TRBD2 is a possible D gene (5 bases). Trimming cost V 4 bases and J 0 bases, with 31 bases left between them. This CDR3 is built from 22 residues. Germline assignment: CDR1 WSHSY and CDR2 SAAADI. The CDR3 is CASSALASRPEMMIRSYNEQFF. The CDR3 DNA is TGCGCCAGCAGTGCTTTGGCTAGCAGACCGGAGATGATGATTCGCTCCTACAATGAGCAGTTCTTC.

V usage is TRBV7-9 and J usage is TRBJ1-2; D possibly corresponds to TRBD1 (5 bases). V lost 0 bases to trimming and J lost 2 bases, with 10 bases between them. Germline V lookup: CDR1 SEHNR, CDR2 FQNEAQ (reference sequence). This CDR3 has 15 amino acids. The CDR3 protein is CASSLAGSGNYGYTF. CDR3 DNA: TGTGCCAGCAGCTTAGCGGGGTCAGGGAACTATGGCTACACCTTC.

This sequence joins TRBV5-1 and TRBJ1-5; 8 bases are a match to TRBD1. Trimming removed 2 bases from V and 5 bases from J; junction bases left unmatched: 3. The CDR3 has 14 residues. Germline V gene lookup returns CDR1 SGHRS and CDR2 YFSETQ. The CDR3 loop is CASSFTGGDQPQHF. The CDR3 nucleotides are TGCGCCAGCAGCTTTACAGGGGGGGATCAGCCCCAGCATTTT.

V and J are TRBV7-3 and TRBJ2-1; 11 bases fit TRBD2. CDR1 and CDR2 from the germline V gene are SGHTA and FQGTGA. The J segment lost 10 bases and the V segment lost 4 bases, leaving 6 bases of the junction unmatched. This CDR3 comprises 14 residues. The CDR3 nucleotides read TGTGCCAGCAGCTATACTAGCGGGAGTTCGGAGCAGTTCTTC. It is translated as CASSYTSGSSEQFF.

This clone was detected a few times. CDR3 DNA sequence: TGTGCCAGCAGCTTAGAACCAGTCTTTGACACTGAAGCTTTCTTT. Residues: CASSLEPVFDTEAFF. The chain has TRBV11-1 and TRBJ1-1, with no clear D. Trimming stripped 1 base from V and 3 bases from J, with 12 bases between. The CDR3 runs to 15 residues. Germline-derived CDR1 and CDR2 are SGHAT and FQDESV (reference sequence).

The chain combines TRBV4-2 with TRBJ1-1; D is undetermined. The V end was cut by 0 bases, the J end by 3 bases, with 11 bases between. CDR1 is LGHNA, CDR2 YNFKEQ, per germline. The CDR3 spans 15 residues. For the CDR3, the DNA is TGTGCCAGCAGCCAAGACGGAGCAGAGGACACTGAAGCTTTCTTT. Translation gives CASSQDGAEDTEAFF.

The V gene is TRBV29-1, the J gene TRBJ2-1; 9 bases align to TRBD2. V gave up 4 bases and J gave up 6 bases; unmatched junction bases: 7. CDR1 and CDR2 (germline): SQVTM, ANQGSEA. The CDR3 sequence is 14 residues long. The CDR3 DNA reads TGCAGCGTTGCTGGCGGGAGGGCCCTCAATGAGCAGTTCTTC. It is translated as CSVAGGRALNEQFF.

V and J are TRBV11-2 and TRBJ2-4; 10 bases are a match to TRBD1. The ends lost 5 bases at V and 0 bases at J; junction bases unmatched: 7. The CDR3 is 17 residues long. Germline V gives CDR1 SGHAT, CDR2 FQNNGV. CDR3 in amino acids: CASSQIDRGLAKNIQYF. CDR3 DNA: TGTGCCAGCAGCCAAATAGACAGGGGGCTAGCCAAAAACATTCAGTACTTC.

This clone showed up just once. A read error may account for a junction end that differs from germline. The chain couples TRBV5-1 to TRBJ1-1; 7 nucleotides align to TRBD1. The CDR3 consists of 14 residues. CDR1 is SGHRS and CDR2 is YFSETQ in the germline V gene. The CDR3 protein is CASRLGQRNTEAFF. CDR3 DNA: TGCGCCAGCAGGTTGGGACAGCGGAACACTGAAGCTTTCTTT.

This chain links TRBV12-5 with TRBJ2-7; D call uncertain. The CDR3 length is 15 residues. The germline gives CDR1 LGHNT, CDR2 FRNRAP. Trimming removed 4 bases from V and 0 bases from J, with 13 bases in between. The chain's CDR3 is CASGSLRVSSYEQYF. The CDR3 DNA follows: TGTGCTAGTGGTTCACTCCGGGTTTCCTCCTACGAGCAGTACTTC. The variable domain in full, with the rest retrieved from reference TRBV12-5 and TRBJ2-7, is DARVTQTPRHKVTEMGQEVTMRCQPILGHNTVFWYRQTMMQGLELLAYFRNRAPLDDSGMPKDRFSAEMPDATLATLKIQPSEPRDSAVYFCASGSLRVSSYEQYFGPGTRLTVT.

The chain joins TRBV6-6 to TRBJ1-1; the match to TRBD1 covers 7 bases. Trimming cost V 4 bases and J 4 bases; bases outside gene matches: 6. CDR3 size: 14 residues. The germline V gene encodes CDR1 MNHNY and CDR2 SVGAGI (reference sequence). CDR3 in amino acids: CASSSRQGGTEAFF. CDR3 DNA sequence: TGTGCCAGCAGTTCCCGACAGGGCGGCACTGAAGCTTTCTTT.

The rearrangement joins TRBV18 to TRBJ1-3; 7 nucleotides line up with TRBD1. The CDR3 sequence is 15 residues long. Trimming removed 6 bases from V and 0 bases from J; junction bases left unmatched: 5. From germline, CDR1 is KGHSH and CDR2 LQKENI. CDR3 sequence reads: CASSLGTDSGNTIYF. In nucleotides, the CDR3 is TGTGCCAGCTCTCTAGGGACAGACTCTGGAAACACCATATATTTT.